This paragraph covers one TCR beta chain sequence. The sample belongs to a study of T-cell reconstitution after alpha-beta-depleted transplantation in children. This CDR3 is 16 amino acids long. V dropped 0 bases and J dropped 3; count of bases not matched to a gene: 6. Germline assignment: CDR1 SGHRS and CDR2 YFSETQ. TCRbeta library preparation incorporated unique molecular identifiers. Each CDR3 protein is one row after TCRdb ran MiXCR on the PCR reads. The sample includes about 830,000 distinct CDR3 sequences, around 15% of them seen just once. The sequences come from PBMCs, mostly from graft donor cells, collected 360 days after TCRalphabeta/CD19-depleted stem cell transplant. This sequence was found in a male patient aged 5 to 17 who had a stem cell transplant for acute lymphoblastic leukemia, so the T cells may come from the graft donor. This chain links TRBV5-1 with TRBJ2-4; the match to TRBD2 covers 7 bases. The DNA of the CDR3 is TGCGCCAGCAGCTTGGTCGTGGGGGGGGTCAAAAACATTCAGTACTTC. Encoded protein: CASSLVVGGVKNIQYF.